Here is one T cell receptor beta chain with its context. Healthy donors formed controls matched for age and sex. These data originate in a study of CD8 T cells in Susac syndrome. Random hexamers served to reverse transcribe roughly 0.45 to 1 ug RNA. TCRdb processed the immunoSEQ multiplex PCR reads anew with MiXCR; each CDR3 protein has one entry. The table includes about 120,000 distinct CDR3 sequences, 80% to 95% detected once. The sequence was collected from a human donor in good health. The sequencing input was CD8+ T cells from PBMCs.

In DNA, the CDR3 is TGCAGTGCCACGGACAGAGCTGGGGCCAACGTCCTGACTTTC. It is translated as CSATDRAGANVLTF. The V call is TRBV20-1, the J call TRBJ2-6; D may be TRBD1 (6 bases). The germline V and J ends were trimmed by 6 bases and 2 bases, with 11 bases remaining between them. The CDR3 totals 14 residues. CDR1 and CDR2 (germline): DFQATT, SNEGSKA (reference sequence).